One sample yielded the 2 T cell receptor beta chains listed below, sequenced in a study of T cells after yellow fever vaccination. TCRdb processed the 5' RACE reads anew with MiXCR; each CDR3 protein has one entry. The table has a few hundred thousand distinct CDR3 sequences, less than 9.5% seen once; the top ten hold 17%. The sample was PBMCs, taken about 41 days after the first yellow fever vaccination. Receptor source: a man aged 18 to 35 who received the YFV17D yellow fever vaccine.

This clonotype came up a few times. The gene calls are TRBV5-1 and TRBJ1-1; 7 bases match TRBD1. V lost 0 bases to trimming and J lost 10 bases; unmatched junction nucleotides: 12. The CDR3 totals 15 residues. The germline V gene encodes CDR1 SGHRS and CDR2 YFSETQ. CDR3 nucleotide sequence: TGCGCCAGCAGCTTGGCCGAGGGGGTGAGGACAGGAGCTTTCTTT. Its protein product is CASSLAEGVRTGAFF. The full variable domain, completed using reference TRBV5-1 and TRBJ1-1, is KAGVTQTPRYLIKTRGQQVTLSCSPISGHRSVSWYQQTPGQGLQFLFEYFSETQRNKGNFPGRFSGRQFSNSRSEMNVSTLELGDSALYLCASSLAEGVRTGAFFGQGTRLTVV.

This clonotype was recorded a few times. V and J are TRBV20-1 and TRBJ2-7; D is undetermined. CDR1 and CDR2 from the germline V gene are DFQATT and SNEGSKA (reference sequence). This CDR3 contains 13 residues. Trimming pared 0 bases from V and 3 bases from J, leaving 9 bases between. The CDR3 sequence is CSARDTQSYEQYV. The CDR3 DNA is TGCAGTGCTAGAGACACGCAGAGCTACGAGCAGTACGTC.